The clone carrying this T cell receptor beta chain was seen more than once but under ten times. Its antigen is currently unknown. MiXCR, applied by TCRdb to the RACE reads, yields one record per CDR3 protein. Of 200,000 to 300,000 distinct CDR3 sequences in the sample, about 9% were seen once. This specimen belongs to a study of human T cells and chemical hapten exposure. Background on the study: In the sensitization step, 2% DPC was placed on approximately 2 cm by approximately 2 cm of upper inner arm skin.

Indicated time point: pre-sensitization, week 0. The treatment is: therapeutic diphenylcyclopropenone sensitization with weekly scalp DPC. This CDR3 is 15 amino acids long. Germline CDR1 is SGHAT and CDR2 is FQNNGV. Trimming left V 5 bases short and J 4 bases short, with 17 bases between. Notes on the study in general: Expanded TCRs grouped into significantly more large CDR3 similarity clusters than controls produced. DPC sensitization produced no change in TCRs with frequency above 1 in 1000.

The V gene is TRBV11-2, the J gene TRBJ1-1; TRBD1 is a possible D gene (6 bases). The sequence was collected from a woman in her 40s with alopecia areata. Some clones in this sample may be carry-over from other donors' samples. Sequences were derived from whole blood, sampled in connection with sensitization to the hapten diphenylcyclopropenone (DPC). CDR3 protein: CASSPGQPGSTEAFF. The CDR3 DNA is TGTGCCAGCAGCCCCGGACAGCCTGGCTCCACTGAAGCTTTCTTT.